This T cell receptor beta chain was documented in a study of T cell repertoires in cytomegalovirus infection. At the level of the study: Through public TCR beta signatures, both CMV infection and matching HLA type were indicated.

J lost 10 bases, V lost 6 bases, and 9 bases had no gene match. This CDR3 is 15 amino acids long. TCRdb called the reads again in MiXCR, with one record for every CDR3 protein. This sample carries 200,000 to 300,000 distinct CDR3 sequences, around 6.4% of them seen once, and the ten largest clones take roughly 6.5%. This clonotype has at least ten counts. Its cognate antigen is unknown. Study outcomes and limitations: There were carriers of CMV plus the relevant HLA, and cumulative public TCR beta family frequency identified them. Ex vivo, HLA-C-restricted CMV-specific TCR beta clonotypes prevailed over the rest of the response.

This receptor was identified in a human donor in good health (CMV status not recorded). Some clones in this sample may be carry-over from other donors' samples. This chain links TRBV12-3 or TRBV12-4 with TRBJ1-6, with TRBD1 matching 10 bases. Sequenced: PBMCs. The CDR3, as DNA: TGTGCCAGCAGCCTTGGACAGGGGGTCAGGTCACCCCTCCACTTT. Translating gives CASSLGQGVRSPLHF.